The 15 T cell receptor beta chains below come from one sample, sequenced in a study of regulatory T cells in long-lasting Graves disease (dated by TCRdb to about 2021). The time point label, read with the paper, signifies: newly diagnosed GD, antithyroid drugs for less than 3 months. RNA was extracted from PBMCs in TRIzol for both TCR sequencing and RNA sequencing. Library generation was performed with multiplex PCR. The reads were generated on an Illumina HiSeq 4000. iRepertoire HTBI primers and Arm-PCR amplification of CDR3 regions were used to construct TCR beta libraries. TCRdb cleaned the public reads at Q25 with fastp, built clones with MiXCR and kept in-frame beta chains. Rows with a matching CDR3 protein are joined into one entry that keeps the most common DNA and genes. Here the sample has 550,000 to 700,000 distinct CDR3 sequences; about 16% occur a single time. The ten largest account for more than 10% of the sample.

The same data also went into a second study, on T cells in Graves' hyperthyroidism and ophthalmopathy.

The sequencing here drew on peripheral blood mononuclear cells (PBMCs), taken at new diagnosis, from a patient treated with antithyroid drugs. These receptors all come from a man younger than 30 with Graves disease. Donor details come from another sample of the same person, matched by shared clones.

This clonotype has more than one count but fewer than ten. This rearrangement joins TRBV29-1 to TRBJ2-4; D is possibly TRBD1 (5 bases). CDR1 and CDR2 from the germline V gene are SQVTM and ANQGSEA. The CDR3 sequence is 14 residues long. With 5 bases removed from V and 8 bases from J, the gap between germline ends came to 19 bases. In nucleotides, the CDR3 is TGCAGCGTTTCCATGACAGACCGAAGAGACATTCAGTACTTC. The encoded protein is CSVSMTDRRDIQYF.

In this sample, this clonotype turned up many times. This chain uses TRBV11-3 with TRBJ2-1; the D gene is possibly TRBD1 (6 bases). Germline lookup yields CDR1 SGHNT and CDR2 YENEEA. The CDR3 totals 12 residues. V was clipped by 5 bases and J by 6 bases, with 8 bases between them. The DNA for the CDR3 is TGTGCCAGCAGCAAACAGGGCAATGAGCAGTTCTTC. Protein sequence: CASSKQGNEQFF.

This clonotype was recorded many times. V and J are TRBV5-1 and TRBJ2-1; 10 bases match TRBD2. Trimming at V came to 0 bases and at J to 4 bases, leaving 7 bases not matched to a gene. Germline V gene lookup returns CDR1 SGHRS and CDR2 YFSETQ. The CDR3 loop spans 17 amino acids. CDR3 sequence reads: CASSLDPVAGGYNEQFF. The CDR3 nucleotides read TGCGCCAGCAGCTTGGATCCGGTAGCGGGAGGTTACAATGAGCAGTTCTTC.

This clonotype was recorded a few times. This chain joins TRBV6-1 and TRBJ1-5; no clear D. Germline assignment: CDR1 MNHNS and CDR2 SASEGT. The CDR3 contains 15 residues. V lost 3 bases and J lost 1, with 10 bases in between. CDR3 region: CASSDNVGSNQPQHF. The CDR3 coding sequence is TGTGCCAGCAGTGACAATGTAGGGAGCAATCAGCCCCAGCATTTT.

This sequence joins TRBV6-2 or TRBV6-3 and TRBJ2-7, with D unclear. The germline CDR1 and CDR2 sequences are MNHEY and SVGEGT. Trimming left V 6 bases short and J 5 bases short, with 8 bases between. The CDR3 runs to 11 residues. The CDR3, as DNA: TGTGCCAGCAGCCGGGCAAACGAGCAGTACTTC. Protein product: CASSRANEQYF.

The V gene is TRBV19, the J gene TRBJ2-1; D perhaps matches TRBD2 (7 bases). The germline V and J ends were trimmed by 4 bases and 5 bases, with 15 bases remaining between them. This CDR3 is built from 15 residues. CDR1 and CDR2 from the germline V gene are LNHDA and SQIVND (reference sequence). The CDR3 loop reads CASSTIGEGDNEQFF. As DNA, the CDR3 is TGTGCCAGTAGTACAATAGGGGAGGGGGACAATGAGCAGTTCTTC.

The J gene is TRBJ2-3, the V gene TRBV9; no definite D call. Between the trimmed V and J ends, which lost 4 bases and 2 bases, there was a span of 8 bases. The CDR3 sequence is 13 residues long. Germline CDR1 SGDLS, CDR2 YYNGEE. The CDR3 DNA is TGTGCCAGCAGCCCCCGACCCACAGATACGCAGTATTTT. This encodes CASSPRPTDTQYF.

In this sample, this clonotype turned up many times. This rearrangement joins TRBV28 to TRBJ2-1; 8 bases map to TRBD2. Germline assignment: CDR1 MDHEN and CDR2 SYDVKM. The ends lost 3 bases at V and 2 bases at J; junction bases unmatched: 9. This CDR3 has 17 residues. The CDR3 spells CASSLQGLAGTYNEQFF. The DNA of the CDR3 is TGTGCCAGCAGTTTGCAGGGTCTAGCGGGTACCTACAATGAGCAGTTCTTC.

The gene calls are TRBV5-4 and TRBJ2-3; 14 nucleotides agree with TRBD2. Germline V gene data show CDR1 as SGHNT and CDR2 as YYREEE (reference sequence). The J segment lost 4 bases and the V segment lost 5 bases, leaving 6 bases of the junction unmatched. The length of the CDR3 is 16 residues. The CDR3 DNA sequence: TGTGCCAGCAGGCCCGGGACTAGCGGGAGAGCAGATACGCAGTATTTT. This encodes CASRPGTSGRADTQYF.

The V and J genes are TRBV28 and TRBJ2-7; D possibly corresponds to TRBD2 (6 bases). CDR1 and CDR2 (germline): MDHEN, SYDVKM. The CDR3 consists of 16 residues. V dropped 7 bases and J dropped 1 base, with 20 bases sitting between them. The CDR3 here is CASKGHRRGASYEQYF. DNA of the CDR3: TGTGCCAGCAAAGGCCATAGGCGCGGGGCGTCCTACGAGCAGTACTTC. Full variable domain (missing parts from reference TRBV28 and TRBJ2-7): DVKVTQSSRYLVKRTGEKVFLECVQDMDHENMFWYRQDPGLGLRLIYFSYDVKMKEKGDIPEGYSVSREKKERFSLILESASTNQTSMYLCASKGHRRGASYEQYFGPGTRLTVT.

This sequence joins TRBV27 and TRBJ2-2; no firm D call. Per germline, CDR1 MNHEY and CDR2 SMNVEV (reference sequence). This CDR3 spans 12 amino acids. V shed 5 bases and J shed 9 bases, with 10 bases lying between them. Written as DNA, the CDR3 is TGTGCCAGCAGTCCCTACTCCAGGGAGCTGTTTTTT. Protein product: CASSPYSRELFF.

CDR3 residues: CAWSVRISGGYGYTF. Here the CDR3 DNA reads TGTGCCTGGAGTGTAAGAATATCAGGGGGCTATGGCTACACCTTC. The chain is built from TRBV30 and TRBJ1-2, with 7 bases that match TRBD1. The CDR3 extends over 15 amino acids. The germline V gene has CDR1 GTSNPN and CDR2 SVGIG (reference sequence). Trimming took 0 bases from V and 4 from J; bases not matched to a gene: 8.

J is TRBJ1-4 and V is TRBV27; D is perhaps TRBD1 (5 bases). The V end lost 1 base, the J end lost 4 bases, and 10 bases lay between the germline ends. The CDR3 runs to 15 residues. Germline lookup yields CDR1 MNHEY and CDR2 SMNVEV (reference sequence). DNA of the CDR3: TGTGCCAGCAGTTTATTCCGGGGGTTTAATGAAAAACTGTTTTTT. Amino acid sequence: CASSLFRGFNEKLFF.

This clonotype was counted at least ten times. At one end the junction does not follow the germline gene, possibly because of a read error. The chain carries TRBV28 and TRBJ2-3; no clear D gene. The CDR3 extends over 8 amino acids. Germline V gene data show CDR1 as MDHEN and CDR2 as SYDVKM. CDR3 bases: TGTGCCAGCGGCCGCCTTACTTTT. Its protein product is CASGRLTF. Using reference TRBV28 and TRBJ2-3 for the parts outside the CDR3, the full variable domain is DVKVTQSSRYLVKRTGEKVFLECVQDMDHENMFWYRQDPGLGLRLIYFSYDVKMKEKGDIPEGYSVSREKKERFSLILESASTNQTSMYLCASGRLTFGPGTRLTVL.

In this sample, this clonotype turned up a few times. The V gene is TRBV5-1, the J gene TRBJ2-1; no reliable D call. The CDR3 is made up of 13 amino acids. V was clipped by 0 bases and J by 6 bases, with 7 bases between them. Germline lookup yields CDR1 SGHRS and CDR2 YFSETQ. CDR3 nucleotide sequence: TGCGCCAGCAGCTTGGGACGCCTCAATGAGCAGTTCTTC. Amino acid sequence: CASSLGRLNEQFF. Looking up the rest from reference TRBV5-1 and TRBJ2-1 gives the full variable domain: KAGVTQTPRYLIKTRGQQVTLSCSPISGHRSVSWYQQTPGQGLQFLFEYFSETQRNKGNFPGRFSGRQFSNSRSEMNVSTLELGDSALYLCASSLGRLNEQFFGPGTRLTVL.